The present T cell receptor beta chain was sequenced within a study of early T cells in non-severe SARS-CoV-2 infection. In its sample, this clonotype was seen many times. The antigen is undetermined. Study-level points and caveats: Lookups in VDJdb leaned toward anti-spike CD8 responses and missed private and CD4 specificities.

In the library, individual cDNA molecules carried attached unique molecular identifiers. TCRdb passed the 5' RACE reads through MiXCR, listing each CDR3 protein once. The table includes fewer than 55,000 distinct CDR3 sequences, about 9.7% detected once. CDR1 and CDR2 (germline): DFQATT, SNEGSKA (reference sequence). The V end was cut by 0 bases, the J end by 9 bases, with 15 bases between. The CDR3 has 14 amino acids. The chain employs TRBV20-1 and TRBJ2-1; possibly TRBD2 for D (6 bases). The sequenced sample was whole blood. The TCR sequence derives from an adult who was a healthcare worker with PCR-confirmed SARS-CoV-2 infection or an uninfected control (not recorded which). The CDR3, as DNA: TGCAGTGCTAGAGAATACTCTAGCGTACTTGAGCAGTTCTTC. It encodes CSAREYSSVLEQFF.